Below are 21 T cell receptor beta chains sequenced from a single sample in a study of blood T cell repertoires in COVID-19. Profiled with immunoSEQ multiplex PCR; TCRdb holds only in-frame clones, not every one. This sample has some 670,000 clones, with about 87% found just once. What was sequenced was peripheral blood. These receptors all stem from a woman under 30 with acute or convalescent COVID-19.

The CDR3 DNA is TGTGCCAGCTCACCAAGACAGGACAGAGAAGATACGCAGTATTTT. It encodes CASSPRQDREDTQYF. The chain joins TRBV18 to TRBJ2-3; a possible D gene is TRBD1 (6 bases). V gave up 2 bases and J gave up 5 bases, with 14 bases separating them. The CDR3 totals 15 residues. The germline V gene encodes CDR1 KGHSH and CDR2 LQKENI.

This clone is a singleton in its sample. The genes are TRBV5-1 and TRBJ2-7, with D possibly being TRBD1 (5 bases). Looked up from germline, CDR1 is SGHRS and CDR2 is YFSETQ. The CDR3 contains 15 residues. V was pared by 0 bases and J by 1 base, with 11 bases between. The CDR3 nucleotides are TGCGCCAGCAGCTTGGGACAGACAACTTCCTACGAGCAGTACTTC. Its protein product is CASSLGQTTSYEQYF.

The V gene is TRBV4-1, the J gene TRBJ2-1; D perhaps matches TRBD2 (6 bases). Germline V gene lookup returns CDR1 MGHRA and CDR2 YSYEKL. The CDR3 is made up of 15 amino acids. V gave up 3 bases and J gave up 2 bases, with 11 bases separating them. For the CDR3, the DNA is TGCGCCAGCAGCCATCAGTCGGGGGCCTACAATGAGCAGTTCTTC. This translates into CASSHQSGAYNEQFF.

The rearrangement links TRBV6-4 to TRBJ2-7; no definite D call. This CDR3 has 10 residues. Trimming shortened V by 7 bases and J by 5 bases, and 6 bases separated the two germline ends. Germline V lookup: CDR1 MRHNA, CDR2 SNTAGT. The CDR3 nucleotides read TGTGCCAGCACTAACCACGAGCAGTACTTC. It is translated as CASTNHEQYF.

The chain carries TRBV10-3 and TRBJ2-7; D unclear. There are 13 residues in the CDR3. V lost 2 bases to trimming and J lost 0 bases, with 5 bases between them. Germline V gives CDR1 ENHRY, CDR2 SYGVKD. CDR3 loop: CAISELYSYEQYF. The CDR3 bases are TGTGCCATCAGTGAGCTTTACTCCTACGAGCAGTACTTC.

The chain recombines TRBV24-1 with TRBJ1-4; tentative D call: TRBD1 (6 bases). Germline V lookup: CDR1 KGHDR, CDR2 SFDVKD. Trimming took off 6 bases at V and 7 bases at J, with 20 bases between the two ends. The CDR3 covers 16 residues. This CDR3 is CATSTHIQGRGEKLFF. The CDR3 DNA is TGTGCCACCAGTACTCACATTCAGGGGAGGGGTGAAAAACTGTTTTTT.

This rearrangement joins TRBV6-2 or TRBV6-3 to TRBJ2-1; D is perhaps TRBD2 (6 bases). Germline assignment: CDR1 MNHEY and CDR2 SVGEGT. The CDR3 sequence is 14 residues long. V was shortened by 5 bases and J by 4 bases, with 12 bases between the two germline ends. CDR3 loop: CASSRRDSYNEQFF. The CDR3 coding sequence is TGTGCCAGCAGTCGCCGGGACTCATACAATGAGCAGTTCTTC.

The CDR3: CASSRSGGDGNYGYTF. The CDR3 nucleotides read TGTGCCAGCAGTAGAAGCGGAGGAGACGGGAACTATGGCTACACCTTC. J is TRBJ1-2 and V is TRBV6-6, with no clear D. The CDR3 is made up of 16 amino acids. Trimming stripped 5 bases from V and 2 bases from J, with 18 bases between. The germline CDR1 and CDR2 sequences are MNHNY and SVGAGI (reference sequence).

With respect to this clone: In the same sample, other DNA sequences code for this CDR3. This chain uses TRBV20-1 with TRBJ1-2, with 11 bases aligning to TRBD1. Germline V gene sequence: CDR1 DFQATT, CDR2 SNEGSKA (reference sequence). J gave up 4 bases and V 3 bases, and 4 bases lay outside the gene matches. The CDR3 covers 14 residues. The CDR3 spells CSASGGQGGYGYTF. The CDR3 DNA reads TGCAGTGCTAGTGGGGGACAGGGGGGCTATGGCTACACCTTC.

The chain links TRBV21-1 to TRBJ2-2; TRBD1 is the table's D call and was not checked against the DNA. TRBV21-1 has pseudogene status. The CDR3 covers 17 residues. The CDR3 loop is CASSLTRWTGNTGELFF. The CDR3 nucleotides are TGTGCCAGCAGCCTTACCCGATGGACAGGGAACACCGGGGAGCTGTTTTTT.

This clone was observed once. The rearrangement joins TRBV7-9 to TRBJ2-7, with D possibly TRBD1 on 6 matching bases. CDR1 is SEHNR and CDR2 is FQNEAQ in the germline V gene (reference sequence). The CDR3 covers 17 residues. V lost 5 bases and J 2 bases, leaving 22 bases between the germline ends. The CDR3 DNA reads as TGTGCCAGCAGCGAGTCTATCGCGACAGGAGTGGCCTACGAGCAGTACTTC. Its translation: CASSESIATGVAYEQYF.

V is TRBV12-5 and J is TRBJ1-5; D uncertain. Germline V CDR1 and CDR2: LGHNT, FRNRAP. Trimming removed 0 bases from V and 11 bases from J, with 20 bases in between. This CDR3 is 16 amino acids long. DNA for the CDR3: TGTGCTAGTGGTTTGGTACTTACCTTGTCTCACGAGTCCCAGCATTTT. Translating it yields CASGLVLTLSHESQHF.

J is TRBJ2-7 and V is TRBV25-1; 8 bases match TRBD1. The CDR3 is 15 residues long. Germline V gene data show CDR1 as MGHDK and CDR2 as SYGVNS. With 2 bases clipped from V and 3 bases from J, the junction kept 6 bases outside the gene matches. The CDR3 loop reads CASSEQGAVGYEQYF. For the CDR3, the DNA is TGTGCCAGCAGTGAACAGGGGGCGGTTGGCTACGAGCAGTACTTC.

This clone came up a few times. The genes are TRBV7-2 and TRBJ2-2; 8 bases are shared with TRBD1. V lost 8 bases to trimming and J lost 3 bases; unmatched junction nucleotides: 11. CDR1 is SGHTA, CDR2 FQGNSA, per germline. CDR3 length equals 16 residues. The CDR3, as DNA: TGTGCCAGCTTTAAGGACAGGGAGGAAGACACCGGGGAGCTGTTTTTT. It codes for CASFKDREEDTGELFF.

The CDR3 nucleotides are TGTGCCAGCAGCTCCCCTAGCGTAAGCTCCTACAATGAGCAGTTCTTC. This codes for CASSSPSVSSYNEQFF. The chain is built from TRBV7-9 and TRBJ2-1; D is perhaps TRBD2 (6 bases). CDR1 is SEHNR, CDR2 FQNEAQ, per germline (reference sequence). The germline V and J ends were trimmed by 4 bases and 0 bases, with 13 bases remaining between them. CDR3 length: 16 amino acids.

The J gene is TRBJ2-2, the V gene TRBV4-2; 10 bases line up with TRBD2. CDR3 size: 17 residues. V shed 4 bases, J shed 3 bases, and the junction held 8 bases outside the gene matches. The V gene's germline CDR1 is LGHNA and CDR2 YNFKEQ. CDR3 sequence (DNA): TGTGCCAGCAGCCTAAGCATAGCGGGGGGACACACCGGGGAGCTGTTTTTT. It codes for CASSLSIAGGHTGELFF.

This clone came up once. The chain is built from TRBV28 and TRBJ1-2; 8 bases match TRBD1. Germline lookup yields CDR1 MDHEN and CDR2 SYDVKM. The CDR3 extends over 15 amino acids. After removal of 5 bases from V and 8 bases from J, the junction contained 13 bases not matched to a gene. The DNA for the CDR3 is TGTGCCAGCAGTAAAATCCCCTCGGCAGGGGGCGGCTACACCTTC. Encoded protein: CASSKIPSAGGGYTF.

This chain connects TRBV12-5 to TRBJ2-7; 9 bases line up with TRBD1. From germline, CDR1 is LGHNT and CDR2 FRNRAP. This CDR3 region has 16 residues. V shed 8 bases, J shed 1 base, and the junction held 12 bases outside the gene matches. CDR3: CASKGLGQGGSYEQYF. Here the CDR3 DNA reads TGTGCTAGTAAAGGCCTGGGACAGGGAGGTTCCTACGAGCAGTACTTC.

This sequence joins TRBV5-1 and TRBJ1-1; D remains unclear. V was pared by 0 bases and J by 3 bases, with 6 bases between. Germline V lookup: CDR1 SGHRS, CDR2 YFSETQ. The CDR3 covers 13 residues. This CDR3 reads CASSLASHTEAFF. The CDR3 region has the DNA TGCGCCAGCAGCTTGGCCAGTCACACTGAAGCTTTCTTT.

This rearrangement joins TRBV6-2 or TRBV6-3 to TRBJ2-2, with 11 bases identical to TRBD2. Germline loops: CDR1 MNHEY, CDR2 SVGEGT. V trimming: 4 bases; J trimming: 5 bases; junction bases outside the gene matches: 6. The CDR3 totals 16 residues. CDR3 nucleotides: TGTGCCAGCAGTTTCCCGGGACTAGCGGAAACCGGGGAGCTGTTTTTT. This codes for CASSFPGLAETGELFF.

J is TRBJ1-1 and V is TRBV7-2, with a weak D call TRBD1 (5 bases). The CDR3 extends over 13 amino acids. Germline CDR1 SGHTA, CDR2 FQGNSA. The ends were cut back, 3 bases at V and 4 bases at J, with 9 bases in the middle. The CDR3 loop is CASSFSQGTEAFF. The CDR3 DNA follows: TGTGCCAGCAGCTTTTCGCAGGGCACTGAAGCTTTCTTT.